This TCR beta chain emerged from a study of control samples from healthy donors and cancer patients. Assay used: immunoSEQ multiplex PCR; TCRdb lists only in-frame clones, some missing. The sample lists 150,000 to 200,000 clones, more than 90% occurring once. V was cut by 1 base and J by 0 bases, with 10 bases left in between. Looked up from germline, CDR1 is MGHRA and CDR2 is YSYEKL. The CDR3 runs to 17 residues. This clone appeared once. This sequence was found in a woman aged 35 to 49 in good health. Sequencing was performed on blood. The V and J genes are TRBV4-1 and TRBJ1-6, with unresolved D. The CDR3: CASSQAGLSSYNSPLHF. For the CDR3, the DNA is TGCGCCAGCAGCCAAGCGGGGTTAAGCTCCTATAATTCACCCCTCCACTTT.